The 2 T cell receptor beta chains presented below share a single source sample, sequenced in a study of T cell responses to AZD1222 COVID-19 vaccine. The table came from immunoSEQ multiplex PCR; TCRdb's copy has only in-frame clones and leaves some out. The sample carries some 150,000 clones, around 90% recorded once. The specimen was peripheral blood, collected 28 days after the second AZD1222 dose. The receptor set was obtained from an adult who received the AZD1222 COVID-19 vaccine.

The rearrangement joins TRBV13 to TRBJ1-5, with D perhaps matching TRBD1 (6 bases). CDR1 and CDR2 (germline): PRHDT, FYEKMQ (reference sequence). Trimming stripped 3 bases from V and 6 bases from J, with 15 bases between. The CDR3 covers 15 residues. CDR3 coding DNA: TGTGCCAGCAGCTTGAGGGGAGACAGGAGTCAGCCCCAGCATTTT. This gives the protein CASSLRGDRSQPQHF.

The chain recombines TRBV6-6 with TRBJ2-7; D is perhaps TRBD1 (5 bases). Trimming shortened V by 2 bases and J by 3 bases, and 11 bases separated the two germline ends. This CDR3 is 14 amino acids long. The germline V gene encodes CDR1 MNHNY and CDR2 SVGAGI (reference sequence). The CDR3 protein is CASSYDSTNYEQYF. The CDR3 region has the DNA TGTGCCAGCAGTTACGACAGTACTAACTACGAGCAGTACTTC.